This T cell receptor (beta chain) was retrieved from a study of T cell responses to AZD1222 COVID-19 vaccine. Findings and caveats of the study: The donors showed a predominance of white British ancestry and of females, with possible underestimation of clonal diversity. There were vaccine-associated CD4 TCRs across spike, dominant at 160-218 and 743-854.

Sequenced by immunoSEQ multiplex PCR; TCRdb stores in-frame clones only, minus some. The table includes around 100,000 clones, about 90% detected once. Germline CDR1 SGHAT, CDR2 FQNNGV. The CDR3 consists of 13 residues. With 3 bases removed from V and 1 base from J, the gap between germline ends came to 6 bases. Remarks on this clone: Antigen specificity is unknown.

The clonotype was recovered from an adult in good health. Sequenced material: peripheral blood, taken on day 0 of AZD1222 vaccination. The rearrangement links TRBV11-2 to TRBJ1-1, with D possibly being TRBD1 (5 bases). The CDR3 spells CASSLTENTEAFF. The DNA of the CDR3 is TGTGCCAGCAGCTTGACAGAGAACACTGAAGCTTTCTTT. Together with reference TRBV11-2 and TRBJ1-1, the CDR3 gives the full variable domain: EAGVAQSPRYKIIEKRQSVAFWCNPISGHATLYWYQQILGQGPKLLIQFQNNGVVDDSQLPKDRFSAERLKGVDSTLKIQPAKLEDSAVYLCASSLTENTEAFFGQGTRLTVV.